This T cell receptor (beta chain) was found in a study of neurological immune-mediated disorders. This clonotype was counted at least ten times. A single record per CDR3 protein comes from TCRdb applying MiXCR to the 5' RACE reads. The sample lists about 60,000 distinct CDR3 sequences, over 3.5% occurring once. The clonotype comes from a woman aged 45-65 years with multiple sclerosis. The sample was PBMCs.

CDR3 sequence reads: CAIRAGRKNSPLHF. The CDR3 DNA sequence: TGTGCCATCAGAGCGGGACGTAAGAATTCACCCCTCCACTTT. The chain uses TRBV10-3 and TRBJ1-6, with a possible D match to TRBD1 (5 bases). Germline assignment: CDR1 ENHRY and CDR2 SYGVKD. V was shortened by 6 bases and J by 7 bases, with 13 bases between the two germline ends. The CDR3 length is 14 residues.